This entry lists 14 T cell receptor beta chains sequenced from one sample in a study of T cell responses to AZD1222 COVID-19 vaccine. Profiling relied on immunoSEQ multiplex PCR, and the TCRdb table lists in-frame clones only, not all of them. The sample lists 120,000 or so clones, roughly 90% occurring once. Specimen: peripheral blood, collected on day 0 of AZD1222 vaccination. The receptors derive from an adult in good health.

V is TRBV12-1 and J is TRBJ1-5; the table's D call of TRBD1 was not tested on the DNA. TRBV12-1 is a pseudogene locus. The CDR3 has 14 residues. This CDR3 reads CASSLQGSNQPQHF. The DNA of the CDR3 is TGTGCCAGCAGCCTACAGGGGAGCAATCAGCCCCAGCATTTT.

The rearrangement links TRBV18 to TRBJ1-1; D might be TRBD1 (6 bases). The CDR3 totals 13 residues. Germline values: CDR1 KGHSH, CDR2 LQKENI. Trimming removed 5 bases at V and 7 bases at J, with 14 bases between. The CDR3 DNA reads as TGTGCCAGCTCAACGAGTACAGGGAGTGAAGCTTTCTTT. Encoded protein: CASSTSTGSEAFF.

In this sample, this clone turned up once. The chain joins TRBV7-2 to TRBJ2-1; perhaps TRBD1 as D (5 bases). The CDR3 runs to 14 residues. V lost 2 bases and J 9 bases, leaving 14 bases between the germline ends. The germline V gene has CDR1 SGHTA and CDR2 FQGNSA. CDR3 sequence reads: CASSLTAPGAEQFF. In nucleotides, the CDR3 is TGTGCCAGCAGCTTAACAGCGCCTGGGGCTGAGCAGTTCTTC.

This rearrangement joins TRBV29-1 to TRBJ1-1; perhaps TRBD1 as D (5 bases). Trimming removed 6 bases at V and 4 bases at J, with 9 bases between. The CDR3 has 11 amino acids. Germline V lookup: CDR1 SQVTM, CDR2 ANQGSEA. CDR3 loop: CSVTRGTEAFF. CDR3 in DNA: TGCAGCGTGACAAGGGGCACTGAAGCTTTCTTT.

The V call is TRBV4-1, the J call TRBJ2-1; no reliable D call. The germline V and J ends were trimmed by 0 bases and 2 bases, with 8 bases remaining between them. Germline V CDR1 and CDR2: MGHRA, YSYEKL. The CDR3 sequence is 15 residues long. CDR3 amino acids: CASSQDWTPYNEQFF. CDR3 nucleotide sequence: TGCGCCAGCAGCCAAGATTGGACCCCCTACAATGAGCAGTTCTTC.

The J gene is TRBJ2-1, the V gene TRBV23-1; the match to TRBD2 covers 8 bases. TRBV23-1 has ORF status, its function being uncertain. Losses at the gene ends were 5 bases for V and 2 bases for J; bases not matched to a gene: 5. CDR3 length equals 15 residues. The CDR3 reads CASSWGSGTYNEQFF. CDR3 sequence (DNA): TGCGCCAGCAGTTGGGGTAGCGGGACCTACAATGAGCAGTTCTTC.

V and J are TRBV6-2 or TRBV6-3 and TRBJ1-2; D remains ambiguous. This CDR3 region has 15 residues. The germline gives CDR1 MNHEY, CDR2 SVGEGT. V was pared by 1 base and J by 0 bases, with 9 bases between. The CDR3 reads CASSYLGLTNYGYTF. In DNA, the CDR3 is TGTGCCAGCAGTTACTTAGGACTGACTAACTATGGCTACACCTTC.

The chain employs TRBV6-1 and TRBJ1-1; 8 nucleotides agree with TRBD1. V was clipped by 0 bases and J by 3 bases; unmatched bases: 12. Germline V gene sequence: CDR1 MNHNS, CDR2 SASEGT. The CDR3 length is 18 residues. DNA of the CDR3: TGTGCCAGCAGTGAAGCGCTTCGCAGGGGGCTTAAGGACACTGAAGCTTTCTTT. Protein: CASSEALRRGLKDTEAFF.

The chain recombines TRBV7-9 with TRBJ2-7; D remains ambiguous. V was cut by 5 bases and J by 4 bases, with 15 bases left in between. The V gene's germline CDR1 is SEHNR and CDR2 FQNEAQ (reference sequence). The CDR3 length is 14 residues. The CDR3 sequence is CASSPPRLSYEQYF. In DNA form, the CDR3 reads TGTGCCAGCAGCCCTCCACGGCTGTCATACGAGCAGTACTTC.

The rearrangement joins TRBV3-1 (or the pseudogene TRBV3-2) to TRBJ1-3; D is possibly TRBD1 (6 bases). Germline CDR1 and CDR2: LGHDT and YNNKEL (reference sequence). V was pared by 5 bases and J by 0 bases, with 11 bases between. The CDR3 consists of 15 residues. CDR3 amino acids: CASSTNRVSGNTIYF. The DNA for the CDR3 is TGTGCCAGCAGCACCAACAGGGTCTCTGGAAACACCATATATTTT.

V and J are TRBV29-1 and TRBJ2-1, with TRBD1 as a possible D gene (5 bases). CDR3 length: 12 amino acids. Trimming removed 5 bases at V and 8 bases at J, with 13 bases between. Germline V gene lookup returns CDR1 SQVTM and CDR2 ANQGSEA. CDR3 nucleotide sequence: TGCAGCGTTCCACAGGTTAATTATGAGCAGTTCTTC. Encoded protein: CSVPQVNYEQFF.

The gene calls are TRBV6-1 and TRBJ1-2; 7 bases align to TRBD1. J was trimmed by 7 bases and V by 1 base; bases with no gene match: 3. The CDR3 extends over 13 amino acids. From germline, CDR1 is MNHNS and CDR2 SASEGT. CDR3 protein: CASSEEGTVGYTF. Written as DNA, the CDR3 is TGTGCCAGCAGTGAAGAGGGGACAGTTGGCTACACCTTC.

V is TRBV5-4 and J is TRBJ1-3; D remains ambiguous. Germline values: CDR1 SGHNT, CDR2 YYREEE (reference sequence). The V gene lost 4 bases and the J gene lost 0 bases, with 11 bases spanning the gap. CDR3 length equals 15 residues. CDR3 nucleotides: TGTGCCAGCAGCGCTGACCCTTCCTCTGGAAACACCATATATTTT. Residues: CASSADPSSGNTIYF.

The rearrangement links TRBV7-2 to TRBJ1-1; D unclear. CDR3 length: 15 residues. The germline V gene encodes CDR1 SGHTA and CDR2 FQGNSA. V lost 5 bases to trimming and J lost 2 bases, with 15 bases between them. The CDR3 loop is CASSPRGGKNTEAFF. CDR3 in DNA: TGTGCCAGCAGCCCCCGGGGAGGAAAAAACACTGAAGCTTTCTTT.